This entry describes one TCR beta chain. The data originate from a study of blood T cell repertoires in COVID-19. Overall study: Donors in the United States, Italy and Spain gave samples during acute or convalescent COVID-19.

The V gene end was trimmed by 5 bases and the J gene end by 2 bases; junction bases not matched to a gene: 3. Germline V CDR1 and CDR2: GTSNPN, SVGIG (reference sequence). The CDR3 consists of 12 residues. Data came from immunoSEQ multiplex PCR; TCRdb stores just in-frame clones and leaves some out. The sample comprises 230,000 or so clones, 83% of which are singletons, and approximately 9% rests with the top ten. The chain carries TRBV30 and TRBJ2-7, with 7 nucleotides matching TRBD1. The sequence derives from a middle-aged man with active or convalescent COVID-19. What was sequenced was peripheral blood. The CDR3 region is CAWAGGTYEQYF. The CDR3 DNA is TGTGCCTGGGCAGGGGGAACCTACGAGCAGTACTTC. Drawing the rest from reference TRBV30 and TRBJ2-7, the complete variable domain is SQTIHQWPATLVQPVGSPLSLECTVEGTSNPNLYWYRQAAGRGLQLLFYSVGIGQISSEVPQNLSASRPQDRQFILSSKKLLLSDSGFYLCAWAGGTYEQYFGPGTRLTVT.